A single sample gave rise to the 24 T cell receptor beta chains below, sequenced in a study of blood T cells in healthy people across ages. Together with a sample-barcoded 5' primer, a J-beta primer mix was included in a second PCR lasting about 7 to 11 cycles. TCRdb called the 5' RACE reads again in MiXCR, with one record for every CDR3 protein. The data show hundreds of thousands of distinct CDR3 sequences, more than 40% seen once. Source material: blood. Receptor source: a woman aged 60-70 years in good health.

The rearrangement joins TRBV28 to TRBJ2-5; the match to TRBD2 covers 10 bases. From germline, CDR1 is MDHEN and CDR2 SYDVKM. The CDR3 contains 17 residues. V lost 6 bases, J lost 1 base, and 11 bases stayed unmatched. CDR3 loop: CASSGTSVLEAQETQYF. CDR3 nucleotides: TGTGCCAGCAGCGGGACTAGCGTGTTGGAGGCCCAAGAGACCCAGTACTTC.

The rearrangement links TRBV7-2 to TRBJ1-6, with no clear D. The V end lost 4 bases, the J end lost 2 bases, and 6 bases lay between the germline ends. The CDR3 covers 14 residues. The germline gives CDR1 SGHTA, CDR2 FQGNSA. CDR3 region: CASSSLPYNSPLHF. CDR3 nucleotides: TGTGCCAGCAGCTCCCTTCCCTATAATTCACCCCTCCACTTT.

This chain links TRBV12-3 or TRBV12-4 with TRBJ2-1; D ambiguous. The length of the CDR3 is 13 residues. V lost 2 bases and J lost 5, with 7 bases in between. The CDR3 DNA sequence: TGTGCCAGCAGTTTAAGTATCAACAATGAGCAGTTCTTC. Amino acid sequence: CASSLSINNEQFF.

This clonotype was found a few times. The gene calls are TRBV2 and TRBJ2-7; D gene ambiguous. The germline V gene encodes CDR1 SNHLY and CDR2 FYNNEI. V lost 8 bases and J 3 bases, leaving 17 bases between the germline ends. This CDR3 is built from 14 residues. The chain's CDR3 is CASHPPVLYYEQYF. The DNA for the CDR3 is TGTGCCAGCCATCCCCCGGTACTCTACTACGAGCAGTACTTC.

This clonotype was counted only a few times. The chain is built from TRBV6-6 and TRBJ1-5; 7 nucleotides align to TRBD1. The V gene end was trimmed by 6 bases and the J gene end by 1 base; junction bases not matched to a gene: 3. The germline V gene has CDR1 MNHNY and CDR2 SVGAGI (reference sequence). The length of the CDR3 is 14 residues. As DNA, the CDR3 is TGTGCCAGCAGGACAGGGAGCAGCAATCAGCCCCAGCATTTT. It codes for CASRTGSSNQPQHF.

The table lists this clonotype with a few counts. The chain is built from TRBV20-1 and TRBJ2-3; TRBD2 might be the D (6 bases). Trimming left V 0 bases short and J 1 base short, with 8 bases between. Germline V CDR1 and CDR2: DFQATT, SNEGSKA (reference sequence). CDR3 length: 14 amino acids. CDR3 residues: CSARDASGTDTQYF. The CDR3 bases are TGCAGTGCTAGAGATGCTAGCGGCACAGATACGCAGTATTTT.

The chain carries TRBV29-1 and TRBJ1-1; no reliable D call. CDR3 size: 14 residues. V was pared by 1 base and J by 3 bases, with 12 bases between. Germline CDR1 is SQVTM and CDR2 is ANQGSEA. The CDR3 bases are TGCAGCGTTGAAGTCCTACTAGGGCACACTGAAGCTTTCTTT. Protein product: CSVEVLLGHTEAFF.

The J gene is TRBJ2-1, the V gene TRBV2; TRBD1 aligns across 8 bases. J lost 2 bases, V lost 3 bases, and 3 bases had no gene match. Germline assignment: CDR1 SNHLY and CDR2 FYNNEI. There are 15 residues in the CDR3. The CDR3 reads CASSDQGAAYNEQFF. In nucleotides, the CDR3 is TGTGCCAGCAGTGATCAGGGGGCGGCCTACAATGAGCAGTTCTTC.

DNA for the CDR3: TGTGCCAGCAGGAGTTCGGGGGTGCGAGAGACCCAGTACTTC. Translating it yields CASRSSGVRETQYF. The gene calls are TRBV28 and TRBJ2-5; D perhaps matches TRBD2 (6 bases). Germline CDR1 MDHEN, CDR2 SYDVKM. The CDR3 extends over 14 amino acids. Trimming removed 6 bases from V and 4 bases from J, with 15 bases in between.

The V gene is TRBV20-1, the J gene TRBJ2-1; D gene unclear. Per germline, CDR1 DFQATT and CDR2 SNEGSKA (reference sequence). V lost 5 bases, J lost 4 bases, and 6 bases lay in between. The CDR3 is 11 residues long. CDR3 sequence (DNA): TGCAGTGCTGTCGCTTACAATGAGCAGTTCTTC. Encoded protein: CSAVAYNEQFF.

The chain combines TRBV6-1 with TRBJ2-1; TRBD1 is a possible D gene (5 bases). The germline V gene encodes CDR1 MNHNS and CDR2 SASEGT. The V end was cut by 4 bases, the J end by 8 bases, with 18 bases between. The CDR3 extends over 15 amino acids. Here the CDR3 reads CASSGRGRAVDEQFF. The CDR3 DNA reads as TGTGCCAGCAGTGGCAGAGGCAGGGCGGTCGATGAGCAGTTCTTC.

This clonotype has only a few counts. This rearrangement joins TRBV20-1 to TRBJ1-2; 7 nucleotides match TRBD1. V shed 3 bases, J shed 7 bases, and the junction held 14 bases outside the gene matches. The CDR3 contains 15 residues. The germline V gene encodes CDR1 DFQATT and CDR2 SNEGSKA (reference sequence). DNA for the CDR3: TGCAGTGCTAGGGTTGAAGACAGGGTCGTCAGTGGCTACACCTTC. Residues: CSARVEDRVVSGYTF.

This clonotype was counted once. The chain recombines TRBV4-1 with TRBJ1-5, with D possibly matching TRBD1 (6 bases). V was trimmed by 1 base and J by 6 bases, leaving 13 bases between them. CDR3 length equals 15 residues. The germline CDR1 and CDR2 sequences are MGHRA and YSYEKL. The CDR3: CASSQGFTGRQPQHF. Here the CDR3 DNA reads TGCGCCAGCAGCCAAGGATTCACAGGGCGTCAGCCCCAGCATTTT.

This chain uses TRBV20-1 with TRBJ2-1; 14 nucleotides agree with TRBD2. The CDR3 is 15 amino acids. Germline values: CDR1 DFQATT, CDR2 SNEGSKA (reference sequence). V lost 3 bases and J lost 12; bases outside the gene matches: 10. The CDR3 sequence: CSARFPGLAGATQFF. The CDR3 DNA is TGCAGTGCTAGGTTCCCGGGACTAGCGGGAGCTACGCAGTTCTTC.

This clonotype was seen ten or more times. V is TRBV7-2 and J is TRBJ2-3; the D gene is possibly TRBD2 (5 bases). V was cut by 7 bases and J by 2 bases, with 13 bases left in between. The CDR3 runs to 14 residues. Looked up from germline, CDR1 is SGHTA and CDR2 is FQGNSA. The CDR3 sequence is CASTLQRYTDTQYF. The CDR3 DNA sequence: TGTGCCAGCACCCTCCAGCGGTACACAGATACGCAGTATTTT.

This clonotype was detected a few times. The V and J genes are TRBV28 and TRBJ1-2; 8 bases line up with TRBD1. The CDR3 contains 13 residues. Germline V CDR1 and CDR2: MDHEN, SYDVKM. V dropped 5 bases and J dropped 7; count of bases not matched to a gene: 6. This chain's CDR3 is CASSAGGRVGYTF. The DNA for the CDR3 is TGTGCCAGCAGTGCAGGGGGCCGGGTTGGCTACACCTTC.

The chain has TRBV30 and TRBJ2-5; 7 bases are shared with TRBD1. There are 11 residues in the CDR3. V dropped 8 bases and J dropped 3; count of bases not matched to a gene: 3. CDR1 is GTSNPN, CDR2 SVGIG, per germline (reference sequence). The CDR3 coding sequence is TGTGCCAGCCAGGGGGAAGAGACCCAGTACTTC. Its translation is CASQGEETQYF. The full variable domain, rest sourced from reference TRBV30 and TRBJ2-5, is SQTIHQWPATLVQPVGSPLSLECTVEGTSNPNLYWYRQAAGRGLQLLFYSVGIGQISSEVPQNLSASRPQDRQFILSSKKLLLSDSGFYLCASQGEETQYFGPGTRLLVL.

The chain employs TRBV5-1 and TRBJ2-5; D is undetermined. This CDR3 has 14 amino acids. V was pared by 4 bases and J by 5 bases, with 15 bases between. CDR1 is SGHRS, CDR2 YFSETQ, per germline. CDR3 sequence reads: CASSPKATSETQYF. The CDR3 bases are TGCGCCAGCAGCCCGAAGGCTACCTCCGAGACCCAGTACTTC.

The chain links TRBV7-9 to TRBJ1-4, with D unclear. V shed 3 bases and J shed 3 bases, with 11 bases lying between them. The germline V gene encodes CDR1 SEHNR and CDR2 FQNEAQ (reference sequence). This CDR3 comprises 15 residues. The CDR3 is CASSFGPGANEKLFF. The CDR3, as DNA: TGTGCCAGCAGCTTTGGTCCCGGAGCTAATGAAAAACTGTTTTTT.

The table lists this clonotype with a count of one. A much larger clone lies one base from this, so it may be a read error. The chain has TRBV2 and TRBJ2-2, with TRBD2 identical over 9 bases. V lost 4 bases to trimming and J lost 6 bases; unmatched junction nucleotides: 9. Germline assignment: CDR1 SNHLY and CDR2 FYNNEI. This CDR3 is 16 amino acids long. The CDR3 reads CASSVPSGMVAGELFF. The CDR3 DNA reads as TGTGCCAGCAGTGTCCCTAGCGGGATGGTCGCCGGGGAGCTGTTTTTT.

The J gene is TRBJ2-7, the V gene TRBV27, with TRBD2 as a possible D gene (5 bases). This CDR3 is 16 amino acids long. V shed 2 bases and J shed 7 bases, with 21 bases lying between them. CDR1 and CDR2 from the germline V gene are MNHEY and SMNVEV (reference sequence). CDR3 bases: TGTGCCAGCAGTTTAGGACGGGAACGCCTCCGCAATGAGCAGTACTTC. Amino acids: CASSLGRERLRNEQYF.

This clonotype was seen a few times. The V gene is TRBV14, the J gene TRBJ2-5, with 11 bases lining up with TRBD2. Matching the DNA end better, TRBJ2-7 makes the J call doubtful. CDR1 SGHDN and CDR2 FVKESK come from the germline V gene. The CDR3 has 14 amino acids. The CDR3 reads CASSSDGLAGEQYF. For the CDR3, the DNA is TGTGCCAGCAGCTCCGACGGACTAGCGGGCGAGCAGTACTTC.

This clonotype showed up just once. The chain recombines TRBV4-3 with TRBJ2-5, with a tentative D call TRBD2 (5 bases). The J call is doubtful: the DNA matches TRBJ2-7 better. Germline V gene lookup returns CDR1 LGHNA and CDR2 YSLEER. This CDR3 is 17 amino acids long. CDR3 nucleotide sequence: TGCGCCAGCAGCCCGATTATAGGAGGACCCGCCTCCTACGAGCAGTACTTC. This translates into CASSPIIGGPASYEQYF.

J is TRBJ2-1 and V is TRBV7-9; TRBD2 matches 10 bases. The closer fit of TRBJ2-7 to the DNA end suggests the J call may be wrong. Germline loops: CDR1 SEHNR, CDR2 FQNEAQ (reference sequence). This CDR3 region has 14 residues. The CDR3 DNA is TGTGCCAGCAGCTTCGGACTAGCGGCCGATGAGCAGTACTTC. Translated: CASSFGLAADEQYF.